This entry lists 25 T cell receptor beta chains sequenced from one sample in a study of cytomegalovirus exposure and HLA in healthy donors. 13 Jbeta primers and 60 Vbeta primers were used for the PCR. Repertoires were generated with immunoSEQ multiplex PCR, while TCRdb's copy carries only in-frame clones and drops some. This sample has just over 150,000 clones; over 60% occur once, and the top ten carry 0.85% to 1%. The material sequenced was PBMCs. These receptor sequences come from a woman aged 45-65 years in good health and CMV-seropositive.

This rearrangement joins TRBV2 to TRBJ2-7; 7 bases map to TRBD1. There are 12 residues in the CDR3. The trim removed 7 bases at V and 3 bases at J, leaving 3 bases unmatched. Per germline, CDR1 SNHLY and CDR2 FYNNEI. This CDR3 is CASIRGRYEQYF. Here the CDR3 DNA reads TGTGCCAGCATTAGGGGGCGCTACGAGCAGTACTTC.

V gene TRBV19 combines with J gene TRBJ1-2; D gene uncertain. Per the germline V gene, CDR1 is LNHDA and CDR2 is SQIVND (reference sequence). The V and J ends lost 6 bases and 7 bases respectively, with 12 bases between them. The CDR3 runs to 12 residues. The CDR3 protein is CASSFSRVGYTF. CDR3 coding DNA: TGTGCCAGTAGCTTCTCGCGAGTTGGCTACACCTTC.

This rearrangement joins TRBV29-1 to TRBJ2-2; possible D gene TRBD2, 6 bases. Germline V CDR1 and CDR2: SQVTM, ANQGSEA. The CDR3 contains 13 residues. With 7 bases removed from V and 4 bases from J, the gap between germline ends came to 13 bases. CDR3 region: CSGRGLSTGELFF. The CDR3, as DNA: TGCAGCGGGCGGGGTCTTTCCACCGGGGAGCTGTTTTTT.

The rearrangement joins TRBV19 to TRBJ1-2; D uncertain. Trimming shortened V by 3 bases and J by 8 bases, and 10 bases separated the two germline ends. Germline V gene sequence: CDR1 LNHDA, CDR2 SQIVND (reference sequence). This CDR3 region has 12 residues. Here the CDR3 DNA reads TGTGCCAGTAGTATGGGAGATTACGGCTACACCTTC. This codes for CASSMGDYGYTF.

This clone was seen a handful of times. The V and J genes are TRBV9 and TRBJ2-1, with 11 positions matching TRBD2. This CDR3 has 15 residues. Germline V lookup: CDR1 SGDLS, CDR2 YYNGEE. V trimming: 4 bases; J trimming: 2 bases; junction bases outside the gene matches: 2. CDR3 nucleotides: TGTGCCAGCAGCCCGGGACTAGCGGCCTACAATGAGCAGTTCTTC. Its protein is CASSPGLAAYNEQFF.

J is TRBJ1-1 and V is TRBV27; no firm D call. This CDR3 has 15 amino acids. Trimming took 2 bases from V and 2 from J, leaving 12 bases between them. Per germline, CDR1 MNHEY and CDR2 SMNVEV (reference sequence). CDR3 in DNA: TGTGCCAGCAGTTTACGGGTTACGGTAAACACTGAAGCTTTCTTT. This codes for CASSLRVTVNTEAFF.

The rearrangement uses TRBV18 and TRBJ1-1; tentatively, D is TRBD1 (6 bases). V lost 5 bases and J 1 base, leaving 23 bases between the germline ends. The CDR3 runs 18 residues. Germline CDR1 and CDR2: KGHSH and LQKENI. The CDR3 is CASSTNRVAGNQNTEAFF. The CDR3 region has the DNA TGTGCCAGCTCAACAAACAGGGTGGCGGGTAACCAGAACACTGAAGCTTTCTTT. Full variable domain (outside the CDR3, taken from reference TRBV18 and TRBJ1-1): NAGVMQNPRHLVRRRGQEARLRCSPMKGHSHVYWYRQLPEEGLKFMVYLQKENIIDESGMPKERFSAEFPKEGPSILRIQQVVRGDSAAYFCASSTNRVAGNQNTEAFFGQGTRLTVV.

The rearrangement joins TRBV6-1 to TRBJ1-2; TRBD1 matches at 8 bases. This CDR3 has 15 amino acids. Germline V gene sequence: CDR1 MNHNS, CDR2 SASEGT. Unmatched junction bases numbered 9, after V lost 2 bases and J lost 7 bases. Here the CDR3 DNA reads TGTGCCAGCAGTGAAAACGCAGGGGGCAGGGGTGGCTACACCTTC. Amino acids: CASSENAGGRGGYTF.

The chain uses TRBV19 and TRBJ2-3, with a tentative D call TRBD2 (5 bases). CDR1 is LNHDA and CDR2 is SQIVND in the germline V gene (reference sequence). The ends were cut back, 6 bases at V and 0 bases at J, with 10 bases in the middle. The CDR3 extends over 14 amino acids. The CDR3 DNA sequence: TGTGCCAGTAGCGCCGGGGTTAGCACAGATACGCAGTATTTT. Translating gives CASSAGVSTDTQYF. Supplemented by reference TRBV19 and TRBJ2-3, the full variable domain reads DGGITQSPKYLFRKEGQNVTLSCEQNLNHDAMYWYRQDPGQGLRLIYYSQIVNDFQKGDIAEGYSVSREKKESFPLTVTSAQKNPTAFYLCASSAGVSTDTQYFGPGTRLTVL.

This clone was picked up one time. The sample contains more than one DNA sequence encoding this CDR3. The gene calls are TRBV19 and TRBJ1-2; TRBD1 matches at 9 bases. Unmatched junction bases numbered 10, after V lost 9 bases and J lost 2 bases. Germline assignment: CDR1 LNHDA and CDR2 SQIVND (reference sequence). The CDR3 contains 15 residues. CDR3 in DNA: TGTGCCAGCAGCCCTGGGACAGGGAGGAACTATGGCTACACCTTC. This translates into CASSPGTGRNYGYTF.

The count of this clone is one. V gene TRBV18 combines with J gene TRBJ1-5, with a weak D call TRBD1 (5 bases). Trimming pared 2 bases from V and 9 bases from J, leaving 14 bases between. This CDR3 has 14 residues. Germline loops: CDR1 KGHSH, CDR2 LQKENI. CDR3 residues: CASSPAGGFGPQHF. CDR3 in DNA: TGTGCCAGCTCACCAGCGGGGGGGTTCGGGCCCCAGCATTTT.

As concerns this clone: One junction end disagrees with the germline gene, perhaps due to a read error. The chain carries TRBV6-6 and TRBJ2-5; TRBD2 aligns across 9 bases. Germline V gene data show CDR1 as MNHNY and CDR2 as SVGAGI (reference sequence). The CDR3 is 12 amino acids. CDR3 coding DNA: TGTGCCAGCAGTTACGCGGGAGGGAGTCAGGACTTC. Protein sequence: CASSYAGGSQDF.

The J gene is TRBJ1-1, the V gene TRBV9; 7 bases map to TRBD1. Per germline, CDR1 SGDLS and CDR2 YYNGEE. This CDR3 is 16 amino acids long. V was clipped by 0 bases and J by 0 bases; unmatched bases: 5. For the CDR3, the DNA is TGTGCCAGCAGCGTAGCTACGGGACAGATGAACACTGAAGCTTTCTTT. Encoded protein: CASSVATGQMNTEAFF. The full variable domain, with the rest looked up from reference TRBV9 and TRBJ1-1, is DSGVTQTPKHLITATGQRVTLRCSPRSGDLSVYWYQQSLDQGLQFLIQYYNGEERAKGNILERFSAQQFPDLHSELNLSSLELGDSALYFCASSVATGQMNTEAFFGQGTRLTVV.

The V and J genes are TRBV6-1 and TRBJ1-1, with 8 bases that match TRBD1. Germline CDR1 and CDR2: MNHNS and SASEGT. Losses at the gene ends were 6 bases for V and 7 bases for J; bases not matched to a gene: 7. CDR3 length: 13 residues. The CDR3 region is CASSRGRGSEAFF. The CDR3 DNA follows: TGTGCCAGCAGCAGGGGGCGAGGCAGTGAAGCTTTCTTT.

The chain carries TRBV11-2 and TRBJ2-2; maybe TRBD2 (6 bases). Trimming took off 3 bases at V and 8 bases at J, with 13 bases between the two ends. Germline CDR1 and CDR2: SGHAT and FQNNGV. This CDR3 contains 14 residues. The CDR3 reads CASSLYAAGGELFF. The CDR3 nucleotides are TGTGCCAGCAGCTTGTATGCGGCGGGGGGGGAGCTGTTTTTT.

The gene calls are TRBV5-6 and TRBJ2-7; TRBD1 is a possible D gene (5 bases). CDR1 is SGHDT, CDR2 YYEEEE, per germline. CDR3 length equals 15 residues. Trimming shortened V by 4 bases and J by 2 bases, and 16 bases separated the two germline ends. CDR3 nucleotides: TGTGCCAGCAGCCGGGTTAACAGGAGAGCCTACGAGCAGTACTTC. It encodes CASSRVNRRAYEQYF.

This rearrangement joins TRBV19 to TRBJ2-4, with 9 bases fitting TRBD1. This CDR3 has 15 amino acids. From germline, CDR1 is LNHDA and CDR2 SQIVND (reference sequence). The trim removed 5 bases at V and 7 bases at J, leaving 9 bases unmatched. Written as DNA, the CDR3 is TGTGCCAGTAGTGACCCTGGGACAGGGCTGAACATTCAGTACTTC. It yields the protein CASSDPGTGLNIQYF. Looking up the rest from reference TRBV19 and TRBJ2-4 gives the full variable domain: DGGITQSPKYLFRKEGQNVTLSCEQNLNHDAMYWYRQDPGQGLRLIYYSQIVNDFQKGDIAEGYSVSREKKESFPLTVTSAQKNPTAFYLCASSDPGTGLNIQYFGAGTRLSVL.

This clone was counted once. This chain uses TRBV28 with TRBJ1-5, with a possible D match to TRBD1 (6 bases). Trimming took 7 bases from V and 7 from J, leaving 11 bases between them. The CDR3 loop spans 12 amino acids. Per the germline V gene, CDR1 is MDHEN and CDR2 is SYDVKM. CDR3 bases: TGTGCCAGCAACCTCAGGGGACAGCCCCAGCATTTT. The encoded protein is CASNLRGQPQHF.

This clone was detected a few times. The chain has TRBV28 and TRBJ1-4; 8 bases are shared with TRBD1. Germline V gives CDR1 MDHEN, CDR2 SYDVKM. V trimming: 2 bases; J trimming: 8 bases; junction bases outside the gene matches: 7. The CDR3 sequence is 15 residues long. This CDR3 is CASSLLQGAGEKLFF. The DNA for the CDR3 is TGTGCCAGCAGTTTACTCCAGGGGGCGGGAGAAAAACTGTTTTTT. The whole variable domain, filled in from reference TRBV28 and TRBJ1-4, reads DVKVTQSSRYLVKRTGEKVFLECVQDMDHENMFWYRQDPGLGLRLIYFSYDVKMKEKGDIPEGYSVSREKKERFSLILESASTNQTSMYLCASSLLQGAGEKLFFGSGTQLSVL.

V gene TRBV4-3 combines with J gene TRBJ2-1; 12 bases align to TRBD2. Germline V gene lookup returns CDR1 LGHNA and CDR2 YSLEER. The CDR3 runs to 15 residues. Unmatched junction bases numbered 3, after V lost 1 base and J lost 8 bases. The CDR3 loop is CASSQGLAGEDEQFF. DNA of the CDR3: TGCGCCAGCAGCCAAGGACTAGCGGGAGAGGATGAGCAGTTCTTC.

V usage is TRBV5-6 and J usage is TRBJ1-5; D may be TRBD1 (5 bases). The CDR3 runs 16 residues. Between the trimmed V and J ends, which lost 0 bases and 1 base, there was a span of 11 bases. Germline-derived CDR1 and CDR2 are SGHDT and YYEEEE. In nucleotides, the CDR3 is TGTGCCAGCAGCTTGGGGGGGGGTTACAGCAATCAGCCCCAGCATTTT. Residues: CASSLGGGYSNQPQHF. The variable domain in full, completed from reference TRBV5-6 and TRBJ1-5, reads DAGVTQSPTHLIKTRGQQVTLRCSPKSGHDTVSWYQQALGQGPQFIFQYYEEEERQRGNFPDRFSGHQFPNYSSELNVNALLLGDSALYLCASSLGGGYSNQPQHFGDGTRLSIL.

This clone was observed a handful of times. The chain carries TRBV4-1 and TRBJ2-5, with 9 bases that match TRBD2. In germline, CDR1 is MGHRA, CDR2 YSYEKL. The CDR3 is 15 amino acids. Trimming removed 4 bases from V and 1 base from J; junction bases left unmatched: 4. CDR3 in amino acids: CASSLAGGIQETQYF. The CDR3, as DNA: TGCGCCAGCAGCCTTGCGGGGGGGATCCAAGAGACCCAGTACTTC.

This clone occurred a few times. The rearrangement uses TRBV7-9 and TRBJ1-5, with 7 bases fitting TRBD1. The germline CDR1 and CDR2 sequences are SEHNR and FQNEAQ (reference sequence). This CDR3 comprises 14 residues. Germline trimming cut 4 bases from V and 3 bases from J; bases unmatched to any gene: 3. CDR3 sequence reads: CASSSQGTNQPQHF. In nucleotides, the CDR3 is TGTGCCAGCAGCTCACAGGGGACCAATCAGCCCCAGCATTTT. The full variable domain, in which reference TRBV7-9 and TRBJ1-5 provide the parts outside the CDR3, is DTGVSQNPRHKITKRGQNVTFRCDPISEHNRLYWYRQTLGQGPEFLTYFQNEAQLEKSRLLSDRFSAERPKGSFSTLEIQRTEQGDSAMYLCASSSQGTNQPQHFGDGTRLSIL.

This sequence joins TRBV28 and TRBJ1-5, with 10 positions matching TRBD1. CDR3 length equals 19 residues. Germline CDR1 reads MDHEN; CDR2 reads SYDVKM. The ends lost 4 bases at V and 4 bases at J; junction bases unmatched: 16. The CDR3 reads CASSSRIFYGTGENQPQHF. The CDR3 DNA sequence: TGTGCCAGCAGTTCTCGTATTTTCTATGGGACAGGGGAGAATCAGCCCCAGCATTTT.

The chain employs TRBV2 and TRBJ1-5; D is unresolved. V gave up 6 bases and J gave up 11 bases, with 11 bases separating them. CDR1 and CDR2 from the germline V gene are SNHLY and FYNNEI. This CDR3 is 11 amino acids long. The CDR3 coding sequence is TGTGCCAGCAGCGGGGATGGGACCCAGCATTTT. It is translated as CASSGDGTQHF. Variable domain in full (rest from reference TRBV2 and TRBJ1-5): EPEVTQTPSHQVTQMGQEVILRCVPISNHLYFYWYRQILGQKVEFLVSFYNNEISEKSEIFDDQFSVERPDGSNFTLKIRSTKLEDSAMYFCASSGDGTQHFGDGTRLSIL.